The 22 T cell receptor beta chains listed next were all sequenced from one sample in a study of blood T cell repertoires in COVID-19. This table comes from immunoSEQ multiplex PCR, and its TCRdb copy is limited to in-frame clones, with some not included. Among around 500,000 clones listed, around 89% were seen once. The sequenced sample consisted of PBMCs or T cells enriched from blood (not recorded which). The receptors shown here come from a woman in her thirties or forties who had recovered from COVID-19.

The chain couples TRBV19 to TRBJ2-1; 13 bases fit TRBD2. The V gene end was trimmed by 6 bases and the J gene end by 2 bases; junction bases not matched to a gene: 7. The germline gives CDR1 LNHDA, CDR2 SQIVND (reference sequence). The CDR3 has 17 residues. The CDR3 protein is CASSWTSGRGAYNEQFF. The CDR3, as DNA: TGTGCCAGTAGCTGGACTAGCGGGAGAGGGGCCTACAATGAGCAGTTCTTC. Full variable domain (rest looked up from reference TRBV19 and TRBJ2-1): DGGITQSPKYLFRKEGQNVTLSCEQNLNHDAMYWYRQDPGQGLRLIYYSQIVNDFQKGDIAEGYSVSREKKESFPLTVTSAQKNPTAFYLCASSWTSGRGAYNEQFFGPGTRLTVL.

The rearrangement joins TRBV7-8 to TRBJ1-1; 7 bases align to TRBD1. This CDR3 is built from 15 residues. CDR1 SGHVS and CDR2 FQNEAQ come from the germline V gene. V lost 4 bases, J lost 2 bases, and 7 bases stayed unmatched. CDR3 in amino acids: CASSSTGQVNTEAFF. Written as DNA, the CDR3 is TGTGCCAGCAGCTCGACAGGACAGGTTAACACTGAAGCTTTCTTT.

The CDR3 sequence is CASNTRGGAYGYTF. In DNA, the CDR3 is TGTGCCAGCAACACAAGAGGGGGGGCCTATGGCTACACCTTC. The rearrangement joins TRBV6-5 to TRBJ1-2; D perhaps matches TRBD1 (6 bases). V gave up 7 bases and J gave up 4 bases, with 16 bases separating them. The CDR3 is 14 amino acids. Germline assignment: CDR1 MNHEY and CDR2 SVGAGI.

This clone appeared a few times. The rearrangement uses TRBV5-1 and TRBJ1-1, with 10 positions matching TRBD1. V shed 2 bases, J shed 3 bases, and the junction held 16 bases outside the gene matches. Per the germline V gene, CDR1 is SGHRS and CDR2 is YFSETQ. This CDR3 spans 19 amino acids. The CDR3 sequence is CASSLGGWDRGLRDTEAFF. The CDR3 DNA reads as TGCGCCAGCAGCTTAGGAGGTTGGGACAGGGGCCTCAGGGACACTGAAGCTTTCTTT.

In the case of this clone: Sequence at one end of the junction differs from germline and may be a read error. This chain connects TRBV6-5 to TRBJ2-7; D possibly corresponds to TRBD1 (6 bases). This CDR3 is 15 amino acids long. The V gene's germline CDR1 is MNHEY and CDR2 SVGAGI. In nucleotides, the CDR3 is TGTGCCAGCACTTACGGGACAACTACCACGGAAGAGCAGTACTTC. Its translation: CASTYGTTTTEEQYF.

The chain has TRBV19 and TRBJ2-1, with 7 bases matching TRBD2. Unmatched junction bases numbered 6, after V lost 3 bases and J lost 4 bases. Germline CDR1 reads LNHDA; CDR2 reads SQIVND (reference sequence). This CDR3 has 15 amino acids. CDR3 in DNA: TGTGCCAGTAGTATTCCCCAGCGGGGTTACAATGAGCAGTTCTTC. Protein sequence: CASSIPQRGYNEQFF. Complete variable domain (other parts from reference TRBV19 and TRBJ2-1): DGGITQSPKYLFRKEGQNVTLSCEQNLNHDAMYWYRQDPGQGLRLIYYSQIVNDFQKGDIAEGYSVSREKKESFPLTVTSAQKNPTAFYLCASSIPQRGYNEQFFGPGTRLTVL.

The CDR3 spells CASSLEAGTPYEQYF. CDR3 nucleotides: TGTGCCAGCAGCTTAGAGGCGGGAACCCCCTACGAGCAGTACTTC. The chain couples TRBV11-3 to TRBJ2-7; D is perhaps TRBD2 (6 bases). The V and J ends lost 0 bases and 2 bases respectively, with 11 bases between them. The CDR3 runs 15 residues. Germline V gives CDR1 SGHNT, CDR2 YENEEA.

About this clone itself: Its ends do not fully match the called genes, so a read error is possible. This chain joins TRBV7-6 and TRBJ2-5; the D gene is possibly TRBD2 (5 bases). The CDR3 consists of 16 residues. CDR1 and CDR2 from the germline V gene are SGHVS and FNYEAQ. The CDR3 loop is CVSSLFGGSYQETQYF. CDR3 sequence (DNA): TGTGTCAGCAGCTTATTTGGAGGATCGTACCAAGAGACCCAGTACTTC.

This chain uses TRBV14 with TRBJ1-2, with a possible D match to TRBD1 (5 bases). The CDR3 is 14 amino acids. Germline assignment: CDR1 SGHDN and CDR2 FVKESK. With 1 base removed from V and 7 bases from J, the gap between germline ends came to 13 bases. This chain's CDR3 is CASSQVGGSGGYTF. The CDR3 coding sequence is TGTGCCAGCAGCCAAGTGGGGGGATCGGGTGGCTACACCTTC.

The chain couples TRBV12-3 or TRBV12-4 to TRBJ1-2; a weak D match, TRBD1 (5 bases). The CDR3 is 12 amino acids. The V end was cut by 6 bases, the J end by 7 bases, with 12 bases between. This chain's CDR3 is CASSLHGGGYTF. The CDR3 DNA reads as TGTGCCAGCAGCTTACACGGGGGTGGCTACACCTTC.

This chain uses TRBV7-2 with TRBJ1-5; 7 nucleotides agree with TRBD1. Germline values: CDR1 SGHTA, CDR2 FQGNSA. With 1 base clipped from V and 2 bases from J, the junction kept 8 bases outside the gene matches. The CDR3 runs to 17 residues. The CDR3 region has the DNA TGTGCCAGCAGCTTAGGGGTTGACAGGGCTGGCAATCAGCCCCAGCATTTT. Translation gives CASSLGVDRAGNQPQHF.

The chain is built from TRBV4-1 and TRBJ2-5; possible D gene TRBD1, 5 bases. This CDR3 comprises 12 residues. The germline V gene has CDR1 MGHRA and CDR2 YSYEKL. Trimming left V 0 bases short and J 9 bases short, with 8 bases between. CDR3 sequence reads: CASSQEVGAQYF. The CDR3 DNA follows: TGCGCCAGCAGCCAAGAAGTAGGGGCCCAGTACTTC.

This chain uses TRBV5-5 with TRBJ2-3, with 7 bases lining up with TRBD1. V trimming: 4 bases; J trimming: 3 bases; junction bases outside the gene matches: 11. There are 16 residues in the CDR3. Germline V lookup: CDR1 SGHKS, CDR2 YYEKEE (reference sequence). CDR3 nucleotide sequence: TGTGCCAGCAGCGTTGCCCGGGACAGCTTGACAGATACGCAGTATTTT. Its translation: CASSVARDSLTDTQYF.

The rearrangement joins TRBV6-2 or TRBV6-3 to TRBJ2-3, with D tentatively TRBD1 (5 bases). Germline V gives CDR1 MNHEY, CDR2 SVGEGT. This CDR3 contains 14 residues. V gave up 6 bases and J gave up 4 bases, with 14 bases separating them. The chain's CDR3 is CASSSGHGADTQYF. The CDR3, as DNA: TGTGCCAGCAGCTCCGGACACGGCGCAGATACGCAGTATTTT.

This clone was seen once. The chain has TRBV19 and TRBJ2-1; D gene ambiguous. CDR1 LNHDA and CDR2 SQIVND come from the germline V gene (reference sequence). The CDR3 spans 14 residues. V shed 1 base and J shed 5 bases, with 9 bases lying between them. CDR3 sequence: CASSIGSWNNEQFF. For the CDR3, the DNA is TGTGCCAGTAGTATAGGGAGTTGGAACAATGAGCAGTTCTTC.

This rearrangement joins TRBV6-4 to TRBJ1-2; D may be TRBD1 (6 bases). The CDR3 extends over 13 amino acids. CDR1 is MRHNA and CDR2 is SNTAGT in the germline V gene. Trimming pared 5 bases from V and 2 bases from J, leaving 9 bases between. CDR3 in DNA: TGTGCCAGCAGTCATGGACAGAACTATGGCTACACCTTC. Its protein product is CASSHGQNYGYTF.

V gene TRBV11-2 combines with J gene TRBJ2-7; D is perhaps TRBD2 (5 bases). Germline assignment: CDR1 SGHAT and CDR2 FQNNGV. This CDR3 contains 11 residues. V shed 4 bases and J shed 6 bases, with 7 bases lying between them. The CDR3 DNA reads TGTGCCAGCAGCTCGCGGGTCGAGCAGTACTTC. It is translated as CASSSRVEQYF.

V is TRBV29-1 and J is TRBJ1-1; 8 bases align to TRBD1. The V segment lost 4 bases and the J segment 3 bases; nucleotides outside the gene matches: 4. The CDR3 is 13 amino acids. CDR1 is SQVTM, CDR2 ANQGSEA, per germline. The CDR3 sequence: CSVGDRIYTEAFF. CDR3 bases: TGCAGCGTTGGGGACAGGATTTACACTGAAGCTTTCTTT. The complete variable domain, with remaining parts taken from reference TRBV29-1 and TRBJ1-1, reads SAVISQKPSRDICQRGTSLTIQCQVDSQVTMMFWYRQQPGQSLTLIATANQGSEATYESGFVIDKFPISRPNLTFSTLTVSNMSPEDSSIYLCSVGDRIYTEAFFGQGTRLTVV.

The rearrangement joins TRBV4-2 to TRBJ1-4, with a possible D match to TRBD1 (6 bases). Germline V CDR1 and CDR2: LGHNA, YNFKEQ. The CDR3 sequence is 15 residues long. V shed 0 bases and J shed 10 bases, with 15 bases lying between them. The CDR3 here is CASSQDRGGRGKLFF. In DNA form, the CDR3 reads TGTGCCAGCAGCCAAGATCGGGGGGGGCGCGGAAAACTGTTTTTT.

The chain carries TRBV5-6 and TRBJ1-2, with D perhaps matching TRBD1 (5 bases). The CDR3 runs 16 residues. Germline V gene sequence: CDR1 SGHDT, CDR2 YYEEEE. Trimming left V 3 bases short and J 3 bases short, with 18 bases between. CDR3 protein: CASSSLTQGRDYGYTF. CDR3 sequence (DNA): TGTGCCAGCAGCTCCCTAACGCAGGGTCGGGACTATGGCTACACCTTC.

With respect to this clone: A junction boundary mismatches the germline segment, possibly from a read error. CDR3 in amino acids: CASSGVAGAF. Here the CDR3 DNA reads TGCGCCAGCAGCGGAGTCGCGGGGGCTTTT. J is TRBJ2-3 and V is TRBV4-3, with D perhaps TRBD2 (7 bases). The germline gives CDR1 LGHNA, CDR2 YSLEER. The CDR3 runs 10 residues.

CDR3 bases: TGTGCCAGCAGCTTATTGCGCGGGAGACTGACAGATACGCAGTATTTT. This sequence encodes CASSLLRGRLTDTQYF. The chain couples TRBV7-6 to TRBJ2-3; the match to TRBD2 covers 7 bases. CDR1 SGHVS and CDR2 FNYEAQ come from the germline V gene. The V segment lost 2 bases and the J segment 3 bases; nucleotides outside the gene matches: 8. The CDR3 consists of 16 residues.